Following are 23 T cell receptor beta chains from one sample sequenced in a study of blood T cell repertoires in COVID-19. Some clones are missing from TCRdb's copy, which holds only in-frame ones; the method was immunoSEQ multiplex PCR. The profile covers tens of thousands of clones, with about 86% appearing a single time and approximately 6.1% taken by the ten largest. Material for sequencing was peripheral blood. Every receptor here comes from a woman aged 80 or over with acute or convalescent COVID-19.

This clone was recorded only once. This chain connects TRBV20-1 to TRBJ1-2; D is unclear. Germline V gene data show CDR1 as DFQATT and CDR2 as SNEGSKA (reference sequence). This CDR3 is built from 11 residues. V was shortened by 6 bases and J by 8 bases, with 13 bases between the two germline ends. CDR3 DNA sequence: TGCAGTGCGCCCGACTGGCAGGGCTACACCTTC. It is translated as CSAPDWQGYTF.

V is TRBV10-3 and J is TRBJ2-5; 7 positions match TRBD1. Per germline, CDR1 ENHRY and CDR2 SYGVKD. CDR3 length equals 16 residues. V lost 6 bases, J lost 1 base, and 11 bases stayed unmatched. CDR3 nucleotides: TGTGCCATCAGGGCCCTGGGGACAGACTCCCAAGAGACCCAGTACTTC. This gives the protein CAIRALGTDSQETQYF.

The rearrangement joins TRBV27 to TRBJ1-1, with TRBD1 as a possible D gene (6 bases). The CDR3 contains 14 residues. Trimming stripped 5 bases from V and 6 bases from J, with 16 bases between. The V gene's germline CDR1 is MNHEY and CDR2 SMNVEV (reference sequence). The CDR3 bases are TGTGCCAGCAGTCCCCGCACTCCAGGGGCTGAAGCTTTCTTT. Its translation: CASSPRTPGAEAFF.

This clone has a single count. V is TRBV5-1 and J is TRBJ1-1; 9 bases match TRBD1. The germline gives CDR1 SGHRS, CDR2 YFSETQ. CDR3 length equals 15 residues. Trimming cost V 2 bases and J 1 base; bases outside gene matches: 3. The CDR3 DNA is TGCGCCAGCAGCTTCCGGGACAGGGCGAACACTGAAGCTTTCTTT. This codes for CASSFRDRANTEAFF.

DNA of the CDR3: TGTGCCAGCAGTTCGGAACAGGGGGCGGGACAGCCCCAGCATTTT. Translation gives CASSSEQGAGQPQHF. This chain joins TRBV27 and TRBJ1-5, with 9 bases that match TRBD1. V was pared by 4 bases and J by 7 bases, with 8 bases of the junction left unmatched. CDR3 length equals 15 residues. The germline V gene has CDR1 MNHEY and CDR2 SMNVEV (reference sequence).

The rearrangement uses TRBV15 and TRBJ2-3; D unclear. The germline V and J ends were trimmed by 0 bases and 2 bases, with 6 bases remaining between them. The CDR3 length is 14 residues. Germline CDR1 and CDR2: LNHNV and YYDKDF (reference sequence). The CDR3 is CATSRDPVTDTQYF. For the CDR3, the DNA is TGTGCCACCAGCAGAGACCCCGTCACAGATACGCAGTATTTT.

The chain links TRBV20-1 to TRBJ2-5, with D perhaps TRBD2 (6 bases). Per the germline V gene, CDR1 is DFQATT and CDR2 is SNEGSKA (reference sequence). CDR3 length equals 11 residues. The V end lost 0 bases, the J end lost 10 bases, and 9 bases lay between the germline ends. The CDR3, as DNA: TGCAGTGCTAGAGATTTGACTAGCCAGTACTTC. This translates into CSARDLTSQYF.

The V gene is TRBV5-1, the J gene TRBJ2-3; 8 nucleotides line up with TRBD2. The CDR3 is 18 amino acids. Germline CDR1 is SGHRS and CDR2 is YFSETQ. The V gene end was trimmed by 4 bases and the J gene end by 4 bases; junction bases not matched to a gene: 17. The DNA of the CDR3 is TGCGCCAGCAGCCCCGCCGCGAAGCGGGGGCGAGTCCCAGATACGCAGTATTTT. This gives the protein CASSPAAKRGRVPDTQYF.

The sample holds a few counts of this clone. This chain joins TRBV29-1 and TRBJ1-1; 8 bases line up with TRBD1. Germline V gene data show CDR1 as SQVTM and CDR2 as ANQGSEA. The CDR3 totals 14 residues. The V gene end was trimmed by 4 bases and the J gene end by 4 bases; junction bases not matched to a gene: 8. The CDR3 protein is CSVGTWGQATEAFF. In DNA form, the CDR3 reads TGCAGCGTTGGTACTTGGGGACAGGCCACTGAAGCTTTCTTT.

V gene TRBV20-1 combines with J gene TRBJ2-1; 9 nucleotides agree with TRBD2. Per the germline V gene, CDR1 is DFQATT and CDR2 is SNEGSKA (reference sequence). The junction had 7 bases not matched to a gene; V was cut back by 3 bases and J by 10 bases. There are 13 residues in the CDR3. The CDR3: CSASGGGAGEQFF. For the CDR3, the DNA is TGCAGTGCTAGTGGCGGGGGGGCCGGAGAGCAGTTCTTC.

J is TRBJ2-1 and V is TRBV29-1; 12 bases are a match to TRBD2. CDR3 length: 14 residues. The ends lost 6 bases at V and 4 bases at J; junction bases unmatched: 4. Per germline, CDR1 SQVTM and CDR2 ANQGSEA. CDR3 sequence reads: CSVRGLAGYNEQFF. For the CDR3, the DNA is TGCAGCGTCCGTGGACTAGCGGGGTACAATGAGCAGTTCTTC.

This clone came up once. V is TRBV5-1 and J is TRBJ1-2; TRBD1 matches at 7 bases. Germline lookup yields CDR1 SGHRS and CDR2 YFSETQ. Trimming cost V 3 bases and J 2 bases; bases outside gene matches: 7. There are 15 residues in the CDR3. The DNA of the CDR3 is TGCGCCAGCAGCTCTGGACAGGCGAGGAACTATGGCTACACCTTC. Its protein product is CASSSGQARNYGYTF.

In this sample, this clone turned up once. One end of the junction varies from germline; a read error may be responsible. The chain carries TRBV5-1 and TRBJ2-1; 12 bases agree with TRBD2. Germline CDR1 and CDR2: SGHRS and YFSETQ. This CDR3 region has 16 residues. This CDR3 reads CARSLAGLAGGQQQFF. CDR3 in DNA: TGCGCCCGCAGCTTGGCGGGGCTAGCGGGGGGGCAACAGCAGTTCTTC.

CDR3: CASSTTGDTEAFF. In nucleotides, the CDR3 is TGTGCCAGCAGTACGACAGGTGATACTGAAGCTTTCTTT. V usage is TRBV6-5 and J usage is TRBJ1-1; possibly TRBD1 for D (6 bases). The CDR3 loop spans 13 amino acids. Trimming stripped 5 bases from V and 5 bases from J, with 12 bases between. CDR1 and CDR2 (germline): MNHEY, SVGAGI.

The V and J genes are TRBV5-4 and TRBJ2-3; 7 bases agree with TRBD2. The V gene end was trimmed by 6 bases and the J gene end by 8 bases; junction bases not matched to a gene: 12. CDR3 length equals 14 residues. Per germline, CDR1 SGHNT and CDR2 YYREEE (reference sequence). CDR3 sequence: CASNLGGGHVTQYF. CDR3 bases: TGTGCCAGCAACCTGGGCGGGGGTCACGTTACGCAGTATTTT.

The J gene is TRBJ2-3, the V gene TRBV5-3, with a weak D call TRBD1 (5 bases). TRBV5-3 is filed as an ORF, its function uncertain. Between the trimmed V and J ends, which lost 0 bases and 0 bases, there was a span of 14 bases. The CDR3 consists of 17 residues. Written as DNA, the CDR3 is TGTGCCAGAAGCTTGGGAAGTTGGGGCTCTAGCACAGATACGCAGTATTTT. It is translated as CARSLGSWGSSTDTQYF.

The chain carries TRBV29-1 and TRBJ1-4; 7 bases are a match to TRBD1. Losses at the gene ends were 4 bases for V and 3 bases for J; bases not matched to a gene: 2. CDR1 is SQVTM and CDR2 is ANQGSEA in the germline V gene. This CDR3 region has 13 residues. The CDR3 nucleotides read TGCAGCGTTGGTGACAGGGCTAATGAAAAACTGTTTTTT. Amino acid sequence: CSVGDRANEKLFF.

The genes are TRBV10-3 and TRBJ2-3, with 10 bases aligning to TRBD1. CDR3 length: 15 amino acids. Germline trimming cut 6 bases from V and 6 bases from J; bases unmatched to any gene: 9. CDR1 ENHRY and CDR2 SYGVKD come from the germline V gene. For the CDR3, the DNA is TGTGCCATCAGCACCGGGACAGGGGAACTGGATACGCAGTATTTT. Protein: CAISTGTGELDTQYF.

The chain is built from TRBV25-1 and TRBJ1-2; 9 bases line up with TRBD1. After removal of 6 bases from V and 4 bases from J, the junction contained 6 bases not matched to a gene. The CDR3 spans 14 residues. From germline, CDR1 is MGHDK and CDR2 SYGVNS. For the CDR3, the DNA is TGTGCCAGCAGAGAGACAGGGGGATCCTATGGCTACACCTTC. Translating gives CASRETGGSYGYTF.

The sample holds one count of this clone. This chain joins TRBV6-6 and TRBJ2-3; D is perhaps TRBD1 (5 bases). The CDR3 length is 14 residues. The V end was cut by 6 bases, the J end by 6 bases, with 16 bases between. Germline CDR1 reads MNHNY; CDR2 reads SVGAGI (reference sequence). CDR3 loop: CASRWTRVMDTQYF. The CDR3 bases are TGTGCCAGCAGATGGACAAGGGTGATGGATACGCAGTATTTT.

CDR3 in amino acids: CASSDGGTTNEKLFF. In nucleotides, the CDR3 is TGTGCCAGCAGTGACGGGGGTACTACTAATGAAAAACTGTTTTTT. The genes are TRBV6-1 and TRBJ1-4; possibly TRBD1 for D (5 bases). The ends were cut back, 3 bases at V and 2 bases at J, with 10 bases in the middle. Germline V gene data show CDR1 as MNHNS and CDR2 as SASEGT. This CDR3 contains 15 residues.

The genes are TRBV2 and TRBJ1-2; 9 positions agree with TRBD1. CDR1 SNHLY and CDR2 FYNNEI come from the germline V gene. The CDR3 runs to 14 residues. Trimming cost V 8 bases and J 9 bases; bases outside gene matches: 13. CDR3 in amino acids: CASSPRGQGISYTF. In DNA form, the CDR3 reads TGTGCCAGCTCTCCGAGGGGACAGGGTATTAGCTACACCTTC.

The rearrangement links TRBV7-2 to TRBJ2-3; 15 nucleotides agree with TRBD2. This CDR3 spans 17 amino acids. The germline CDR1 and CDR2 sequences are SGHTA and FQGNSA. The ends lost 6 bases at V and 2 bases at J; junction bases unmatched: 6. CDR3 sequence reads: CASSRGTSGGFTDTQYF. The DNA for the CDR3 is TGTGCCAGCAGTAGAGGGACTAGCGGGGGGTTCACAGATACGCAGTATTTT.